These T cell receptor beta chains were read from a single sample in a study of blood T cell repertoires in COVID-19. The assay was immunoSEQ multiplex PCR, and TCRdb's table has in-frame clones only and misses some. Seen here are approximately 130,000 clones, more than 70% observed once, and the top ten hold 5.9%. Sequenced: peripheral blood. The receptor set was obtained from a man older than 75 with active or convalescent COVID-19. Both conserved end residues are part of each CDR3. D genes are given only for firm matches. The size field is filled for only some rows; it gives once, few, many or a size class.

d_call	clone_size	v_call	j_call	cdr3_length	cdr3_aa	cdr3_nt
-	few	TRBV28	TRBJ1-5	13	CASSSHSSQPQHF	TGTGCCAGCAGTAGCCACAGCAGTCAGCCCCAGCATTTT
-	-	TRBV7-2	TRBJ2-3	14	CASTLRTRSDTQYF	TGTGCCAGCACCCTCCGGACACGGTCAGATACGCAGTATTTT
-	-	TRBV2	TRBJ2-3	13	CASRGAITDTQYF	TGTGCCAGCAGGGGGGCGATCACAGATACGCAGTATTTT
-	-	TRBV2	TRBJ1-1	13	CASSETGYTEAFF	TGTGCCAGCAGTGAGACGGGGTATACTGAAGCTTTCTTT
TRBD1	-	TRBV19	TRBJ1-6	15	CASTGTGGFDSPLHF	TGTGCCAGCACTGGGACAGGGGGCTTTGATTCACCCCTCCACTTT
-	-	TRBV12-2	TRBJ1-6	11	CAGEDREALHF	TGTGCAGGAGAGGACAGGGAGGCCCTCCACTTT
-	-	TRBV4-2	TRBJ2-7	15	CASSPGTGGNYEQYF	TGTGCCAGCAGCCCCGGGACCGGAGGGAACTACGAGCAGTACTTC
-	-	TRBV19	TRBJ2-3	13	CASSLADRDTQYF	TGTGCCAGTAGCTTGGCGGATAGGGATACGCAGTATTTT
-	-	TRBV6-2/TRBV6-3	TRBJ2-3	15	CASSYGGLSTDTQYF	TGTGCCAGCAGTTACGGCGGACTAAGCACAGATACGCAGTATTTT
TRBD1	few	TRBV6-1	TRBJ2-7	16	CASSEATGTGSYEQYF	TGTGCCAGCAGTGAAGCGACCGGGACAGGGTCCTACGAGCAGTACTTC
-	-	TRBV11-2	TRBJ1-2	14	CASSRGTNFYGYTF	TGTGCCAGCAGCCGGGGGACTAATTTCTATGGCTACACCTTC
TRBD1	few	TRBV6-6	TRBJ1-1	15	CASRLQRTGSHEAFF	TGTGCCAGCAGACTTCAAAGGACAGGCTCACATGAAGCTTTCTTT
-	-	TRBV2	TRBJ2-4	14	CASSGFLGGNIQYF	TGTGCCAGCAGCGGATTTTTGGGGGGAAACATTCAGTACTTC
-	-	TRBV7-2	TRBJ1-6	15	CASSLGGQGNSPLHF	TGTGCCAGCAGCTTAGGGGGGCAGGGTAATTCACCCCTCCACTTT
TRBD2	-	TRBV11-2	TRBJ2-2	14	CASTWGGEAGELFF	TGTGCCAGCACTTGGGGGGGAGAAGCCGGGGAGCTGTTTTTT
-	-	TRBV9	TRBJ2-1	14	CASSVQGGNNEQFF	TGTGCCAGCAGCGTTCAGGGTGGGAACAATGAGCAGTTCTTC
TRBD2	-	TRBV18	TRBJ2-3	16	CASSLRTSGGADTQYF	TGTGCCAGCTCACTGCGGACTAGCGGGGGGGCAGATACGCAGTATTTT
TRBD1	-	TRBV11-2	TRBJ2-2	16	CASSPRTGGSTGELFF	TGTGCCAGCAGCCCGAGGACAGGGGGCAGCACCGGGGAGCTGTTTTTT
-	-	TRBV29-1	TRBJ2-7	13	CSVAGTLSYEQYF	TGCAGCGTTGCCGGGACTTTATCCTACGAGCAGTACTTC
TRBD1	-	TRBV13	TRBJ1-2	12	CASSTYRGPSTF	TGTGCCAGCAGCACATACAGGGGGCCCAGCACCTTC
-	once	TRBV3-1/TRBV3-2	TRBJ1-2	13	CASSQQVRVGYTF	TGTGCCAGCAGCCAACAGGTCAGGGTTGGCTACACCTTC
-	-	TRBV24-1	TRBJ2-7	13	CATAGRTTYEQYF	TGTGCCACCGCGGGGCGGACTACTTACGAGCAGTACTTC
TRBD1	-	TRBV19	TRBJ1-2	18	CASSVLRDRGYTNYGYTF	TGTGCCAGTAGTGTACTCCGGGACAGGGGGTACACTAACTATGGCTACACCTTC
TRBD1	-	TRBV30	TRBJ2-3	16	CAWSGEGQGGADTQYF	TGTGCCTGGAGTGGAGAAGGACAGGGGGGGGCAGATACGCAGTATTTT
-	-	TRBV6-5	TRBJ2-7	13	CASRRTSSYEQYF	TGTGCCAGCAGACGTACGAGCTCCTACGAGCAGTACTTC
-	few	TRBV28	TRBJ1-5	14	CASSLPGGNQPQHF	TGTGCCAGCAGTTTACCAGGGGGCAATCAGCCCCAGCATTTT
TRBD1	-	TRBV10-3	TRBJ2-7	13	CAISLQGIYEQYF	TGTGCCATCAGCCTACAGGGGATCTACGAGCAGTACTTC
-	-	TRBV6-6	TRBJ1-6	14	CASSYSEGVSPLHF	TGTGCCAGCAGTTACTCTGAGGGTGTTTCACCCCTCCACTTT
-	-	TRBV28	TRBJ1-2	15	CASSIGGQLNYGYTF	TGTGCCAGCAGCATTGGAGGACAGCTAAACTATGGCTACACCTTC
TRBD2	once	TRBV6-5	TRBJ2-7	13	CASRLAGIYEQYF	TGTGCCAGCAGGCTAGCGGGGATCTACGAGCAGTACTTC
TRBD2	-	TRBV5-1	TRBJ2-1	16	CASSSIGRGALSEQFF	TGCGCCAGCAGCTCGATAGGGCGGGGGGCCCTCAGTGAGCAGTTCTTC
TRBD2	-	TRBV5-1	TRBJ2-5	14	CASSLAGGQETQYF	TGCGCCAGCAGTCTAGCGGGGGGCCAAGAGACCCAGTACTTC
TRBD1	-	TRBV27	TRBJ2-1	14	CASGGQGPHNEQFF	TGTGCCAGCGGGGGACAGGGTCCACACAATGAGCAGTTCTTC
-	-	TRBV12-3/TRBV12-4	TRBJ2-2	13	CASSLVSAGELFF	TGTGCCAGCAGTTTAGTGAGCGCCGGGGAGCTGTTTTTT
-	-	TRBV25-1	TRBJ2-2	12	CASKLNTGELFF	TGTGCCAGCAAGCTGAACACCGGGGAGCTGTTTTTT
-	-	TRBV15	TRBJ1-5	16	CATSNRDGTFNQPQHF	TGTGCCACCAGCAACCGGGACGGGACTTTCAATCAGCCCCAGCATTTT
TRBD1	-	TRBV19	TRBJ1-1	13	CASSWQGDTEAFF	TGTGCCAGTAGCTGGCAGGGGGACACTGAAGCTTTCTTT
TRBD1	-	TRBV18	TRBJ1-2	14	CASSPMGQTYGYTF	TGTGCCAGCTCACCGATGGGACAGACCTATGGCTACACCTTC
TRBD1	-	TRBV4-1	TRBJ2-7	15	CASSQTGASFYEQYF	TGCGCCAGCAGCCAGACAGGGGCCTCCTTCTACGAGCAGTACTTC
TRBD1	-	TRBV5-1	TRBJ2-2	15	CASSIGQGRTGELFF	TGCGCCAGCAGCATAGGACAGGGACGGACCGGGGAGCTGTTTTTT
-	-	TRBV5-6	TRBJ1-2	15	CASSPSGQAGYGYTF	TGTGCCAGCAGCCCCTCCGGTCAGGCTGGGTATGGCTACACCTTC
-	-	TRBV19	TRBJ2-1	14	CASSIAWGRYEQFF	TGTGCCAGTAGTATAGCCTGGGGGCGGTATGAGCAGTTCTTC